The T cell receptor beta chain under discussion was sequenced for a study of blood T cell repertoires in COVID-19. The protocol was immunoSEQ multiplex PCR, while the TCRdb copy is restricted to in-frame clones and leaves out a portion. Of around 150,000 clones in the sample, roughly 84% are singletons; the top ten hold 8.3%. The CDR3 covers 15 residues. J gave up 10 bases and V 5 bases, and 11 bases lay outside the gene matches. Germline V gene sequence: CDR1 SNHLY, CDR2 FYNNEI. The sequence came from a woman aged 55-70 years with COVID-19, enrolled during active disease. The chain joins TRBV2 to TRBJ1-6; 7 bases fit TRBD1. Sequencing was carried out using peripheral blood. The CDR3 loop is CASSFPRGGGSPLHF. The CDR3, as DNA: TGTGCCAGCAGTTTTCCCCGAGGGGGCGGGTCACCCCTCCACTTT. The complete variable domain, with remaining parts taken from reference TRBV2 and TRBJ1-6, reads EPEVTQTPSHQVTQMGQEVILRCVPISNHLYFYWYRQILGQKVEFLVSFYNNEISEKSEIFDDQFSVERPDGSNFTLKIRSTKLEDSAMYFCASSFPRGGGSPLHFGNGTRLTVT.